This TCR beta chain was obtained from a study of T and B cells in COVID-19 patients (dated by TCRdb to between 2020 and 2021). Regarding the research as a whole: In this study, adaptive immunity was profiled in COVID-19 patients who either had active infection or had recovered, using TRB and IGH repertoire sequencing of peripheral blood. Median age was around 37 years in the recovered cohort versus roughly 67 years in the active-infection cohort. As many as 9 follow-up blood samples were collected from each patient, and in some individuals these samples spanned different disease stages. A recovered cohort comprised more than 15 patients contributing 20 to 25 samples, mostly after mild to moderate COVID-19 managed as outpatients. Over 8 million TCR sequences were analysed from a TCR and BCR sequence repository that comprised a few dozen patients and roughly 73 time points. In the active-infection cohort, about 90% of the roughly 20 patients had comorbidities linked to unfavorable COVID-19 outcome. For the repertoire analyses, the comparison was an age-matched reference group of about 36 healthy donors who were negative for COVID-19 antibodies. Of the approximately 20 patients in the active-infection cohort, some eleven were critically ill and needed mechanical ventilation or ECMO. Because samples were available both during active disease and after recovery, a couple of patients were counted in both the recovered and the active cohorts.

By how much of the sample it makes up, this clonotype is medium-sized (0.01 to 0.1%). Its antigen is still unknown. No base qualities exist here, and no much larger clone lies one base off it. Instrument used: Illumina MiSeq. Multiplex PCR with BIOMED2 TRB-A/B primer pools was used to amplify TRB rearrangements. Illumina-compatible adapters and 7-nucleotide sample barcodes were attached to the amplicons through two consecutive PCRs. Phusion HS II polymerase was used for all library PCRs. Amplicons were gel-purified with the NucleoSpin Gel and PCR Clean-up kit, quantified on Qubit, and pooled at about 4.2 nM. Amplicon pool quality was checked on an Agilent 2100 Bioanalyzer before Illumina next-generation sequencing. On the study's bioinformatics: Annotation of TRB rearrangements was done in MiXCR 3.0.8 with the default MiXCR reference library. Non-productive reads and sequences with fewer than 2 reads were excluded, and each unique CDR3 nucleotide sequence counted as one clone. Clonality, diversity, richness and V-J gene usage were computed in R 3.5.1. GLIPH2 was used to cluster TCRs based on CDR3 similarity, and OLGA was used to calculate the generation probabilities. GLIPH2 clusters were kept only when the clusters contained at least four unique TCR clonotypes present in at least three individuals. The public sequencing data were trimmed at Q25 with fastp and processed into clonotypes with MiXCR by TCRdb, which kept only in-frame beta chains. Every distinct CDR3 protein forms one entry, paired with its most common genes and DNA. What appears here as the V and J calls and clone size reflects TCRdb's work, not the paper's. The table for this sample lists some 1,000 distinct CDR3 sequences; around 20% of them were counted only once. The ten largest clones represent around 63% of the sample.

TRB repertoires were amplified using about 220-550 ng of genomic DNA isolated from blood. Germline trimming amounts to 4 bases on V and 6 bases on J, with 3 as the count of junction bases outside the gene matches. Including the terminal cysteine and phenylalanine, the CDR3 comprises 13 residues. Of the read, only the CDR3 DNA is kept; its 39 bases are in frame from base 1. The germline V gene (reference sequence) yields PRHDT for CDR1 and FYEKMQ for CDR2. Study-wide conclusions, independent of this receptor: Blood samples obtained from mildly ill patients during symptoms, as well as early samples obtained from severe cases, were available only in scarce numbers. It was stated that prospective validation of the reported TCR clusters was required before the clusters could be put to clinical use. A total of roughly 2,500 exclusive TCR clusters, including some 32 low-pGen clusters, were found in the recovered cohort. TRBV/TRBJ gene usage was reported as strongly skewed in patients with COVID-19. The cohort was considered too small to assess HLA contributions to COVID-19 susceptibility or severity. In active COVID-19, TRB repertoires were highly clonal, while at recovery, diversity and richness increased above the levels seen in healthy donors. Specific T cell subsets (CD4+/Treg/CD8+) and sorted SARS-CoV-2-responsive or tetramer+ T cells had not yet been sequenced, with those experiments still ongoing.

The sample comprised blood. This chain is built from TRBV13 and TRBJ2-1; 7 central nucleotides agree with TRBD2. The clonotype originates from a human donor with active COVID-19. The donor label of this sample is uncertain. CDR3 protein: CASSSRGGNEQFF. The DNA sequence is given as TGTGCCAGCAGCTCCCGCGGGGGCAATGAGCAGTTCTTC.